The 5 T cell receptor beta chains below were found in one sample sequenced in a study of T cell responses to AZD1222 COVID-19 vaccine. Assay used: immunoSEQ multiplex PCR; TCRdb lists only in-frame clones, some missing. The sample contains about 120,000 clones, roughly 92% of which appear only once. Sample: peripheral blood, taken on day 0 of AZD1222 vaccination. The receptors shown here come from an adult in good health.

The V call is TRBV2, the J call TRBJ1-5, with 7 bases identical to TRBD1. The CDR3 is made up of 14 amino acids. CDR1 and CDR2 from the germline V gene are SNHLY and FYNNEI. The CDR3 sequence is CAQSGTGGNQPQHF. Here the CDR3 DNA reads TGTGCTCAAAGCGGCACAGGGGGCAATCAGCCCCAGCATTTT.

This clone was observed a single time. This rearrangement joins TRBV7-2 to TRBJ2-5; D possibly corresponds to TRBD2 (5 bases). The germline V gene has CDR1 SGHTA and CDR2 FQGNSA. The CDR3 is 13 amino acids. Deletions cut 5 bases from V and 6 bases from J, with 13 bases between. CDR3 bases: TGTGCCAGCAGCCCCCTAGCTAGCCAGACCCAGTACTTC. Its protein is CASSPLASQTQYF.

V is TRBV7-3 and J is TRBJ2-7, with 9 bases fitting TRBD2. Germline loops: CDR1 SGHTA, CDR2 FQGTGA. J was trimmed by 3 bases and V by 7 bases; bases with no gene match: 25. The CDR3 loop spans 20 amino acids. This CDR3 is CASILLSSLAGSGGHYEQYV. The CDR3 DNA follows: TGTGCCAGCATCCTCCTGAGTAGTCTAGCGGGATCAGGGGGGCACTACGAGCAGTACGTC.

The chain carries TRBV6-5 and TRBJ1-2; 8 bases fit TRBD1. Germline CDR1 MNHEY, CDR2 SVGAGI. J was trimmed by 8 bases and V by 6 bases; bases with no gene match: 11. CDR3 size: 14 residues. The DNA for the CDR3 is TGTGCCAGCAGGAAGGCGGACAGGGTAGGCGGCTACACCTTC. Its translation is CASRKADRVGGYTF.

The chain recombines TRBV12-3 or TRBV12-4 with TRBJ1-1; the D is unclear. This CDR3 is built from 13 residues. V was trimmed by 2 bases and J by 2 bases, leaving 6 bases between them. The CDR3 coding sequence is TGTGCCAGCAGTTTACAGAGAAACACTGAAGCTTTCTTT. Its translation is CASSLQRNTEAFF.